These 27 T cell receptor beta chains came from one sample sequenced in a study of OX40 agonist ivuxolimab in advanced cancers. Sequencing used immunoSEQ multiplex PCR; TCRdb keeps in-frame clones, though not all of them. The sample records roughly 93,000 clones, 92% being singletons. Sequenced material: CD4+ or CD8+ T cells sorted from blood, taken in a trial of the OX40 agonist ivuxolimab. These receptors were collected from an adult with an advanced solid tumor such as melanoma, head and neck, liver or kidney cancer.

About this clone itself: A junction boundary mismatches the germline segment, possibly from a read error. The chain carries TRBV7-9 and TRBJ2-2, with TRBD2 matching 9 bases. The CDR3 is made up of 16 amino acids. Germline assignment: CDR1 SEHNR and CDR2 FQNEAQ (reference sequence). The CDR3 DNA reads as TGTGCCAGCACCTTAAGCGGGGGGCTCGGTTCCGGGGAGCTGTTTTTT. Residues: CASTLSGGLGSGELFF.

The chain combines TRBV10-3 with TRBJ2-1; 9 bases are shared with TRBD1. This CDR3 is 14 amino acids long. V trimming: 2 bases; J trimming: 8 bases; junction bases outside the gene matches: 4. From germline, CDR1 is ENHRY and CDR2 SYGVKD. In nucleotides, the CDR3 is TGTGCCATCAGTGAGAGGGGACAGGGCGATGAGCAGTTCTTC. It encodes CAISERGQGDEQFF.

This clone was recorded once. The chain is built from TRBV14 and TRBJ1-1, with D perhaps matching TRBD1 (5 bases). This CDR3 is 15 amino acids long. Trimming took off 5 bases at V and 5 bases at J, with 18 bases between the two ends. CDR1 SGHDN and CDR2 FVKESK come from the germline V gene. CDR3 in amino acids: CASSISGTIRTEAFF. The CDR3, as DNA: TGTGCCAGCAGCATCTCGGGGACCATACGGACTGAAGCTTTCTTT.

This chain joins TRBV5-8 and TRBJ2-2; 11 bases fit TRBD1. The V segment lost 3 bases and the J segment 6 bases; nucleotides outside the gene matches: 1. The length of the CDR3 is 14 residues. Germline CDR1 reads SGHTS; CDR2 reads YDEGEE. The DNA for the CDR3 is TGTGCCAGCAGCTGGGACAGGGGGTCCGGGGAGCTGTTTTTT. It translates to CASSWDRGSGELFF.

This chain uses TRBV5-1 with TRBJ1-2; 9 bases are shared with TRBD1. CDR1 is SGHRS, CDR2 YFSETQ, per germline. Trimming took 4 bases from V and 7 from J; bases not matched to a gene: 8. The CDR3 has 14 amino acids. Here the CDR3 DNA reads TGCGCCAGCAGCGTCGGGGACAGGGACTCTGGCTACACCTTC. It encodes CASSVGDRDSGYTF.

The V gene is TRBV5-1, the J gene TRBJ2-3; a weak D match, TRBD2 (5 bases). This CDR3 is built from 15 residues. V was trimmed by 4 bases and J by 2 bases, leaving 14 bases between them. Germline V gene lookup returns CDR1 SGHRS and CDR2 YFSETQ. The CDR3 loop reads CASSTSGGPTDTQYF. CDR3 in DNA: TGCGCCAGCAGCACAAGCGGAGGACCCACAGATACGCAGTATTTT.

The V and J genes are TRBV28 and TRBJ2-7; 9 bases match TRBD1. The germline CDR1 and CDR2 sequences are MDHEN and SYDVKM. This CDR3 comprises 14 residues. The trim removed 7 bases at V and 6 bases at J, leaving 10 bases unmatched. The CDR3 here is CASIPGQGVGEQYF. For the CDR3, the DNA is TGTGCCAGCATACCGGGACAGGGAGTGGGCGAGCAGTACTTC. Full variable domain (rest looked up from reference TRBV28 and TRBJ2-7): DVKVTQSSRYLVKRTGEKVFLECVQDMDHENMFWYRQDPGLGLRLIYFSYDVKMKEKGDIPEGYSVSREKKERFSLILESASTNQTSMYLCASIPGQGVGEQYFGPGTRLTVT.

The gene calls are TRBV7-9 and TRBJ2-3; D is uncertain. Deletions cut 5 bases from V and 3 bases from J, with 6 bases between. The CDR3 spans 12 residues. Germline V gene sequence: CDR1 SEHNR, CDR2 FQNEAQ (reference sequence). The CDR3 DNA reads TGTGCCAGCAGCATAGTAACAGATACGCAGTATTTT. This codes for CASSIVTDTQYF.

The J gene is TRBJ2-7, the V gene TRBV6-5; no clear D. This CDR3 comprises 13 residues. V was cut by 2 bases and J by 6 bases, with 11 bases left in between. CDR1 MNHEY and CDR2 SVGAGI come from the germline V gene. The chain's CDR3 is CASSYEGLGEQYF. As DNA, the CDR3 is TGTGCCAGCAGTTACGAAGGGTTGGGCGAGCAGTACTTC.

J is TRBJ2-4 and V is TRBV23-1, with D unresolved. TRBV23-1 is identified as an open reading frame with a role that is uncertain. This CDR3 is 14 amino acids long. The V and J ends lost 4 bases and 1 base respectively, with 8 bases between them. The CDR3, as DNA: TGCGCCAGCAGTCCACCCGGGGCCAAAAACATTCAGTACTTC. Its protein is CASSPPGAKNIQYF.

The chain is built from TRBV2 and TRBJ1-1; D is uncertain. Germline CDR1 SNHLY, CDR2 FYNNEI. The CDR3 runs 15 residues. Trimming cost V 0 bases and J 1 base, with 9 bases left between them. CDR3 sequence: CASSEAAAENTEAFF. Written as DNA, the CDR3 is TGTGCCAGCAGTGAAGCGGCAGCGGAGAACACTGAAGCTTTCTTT.

This rearrangement joins TRBV5-1 to TRBJ2-3; TRBD2 might be the D (6 bases). The CDR3 totals 15 residues. Trimming took 0 bases from V and 2 from J, leaving 10 bases between them. Germline lookup yields CDR1 SGHRS and CDR2 YFSETQ. The CDR3 here is CASSLAVDYTDTQYF. In nucleotides, the CDR3 is TGCGCCAGCAGCTTGGCGGTGGACTACACAGATACGCAGTATTTT.

V usage is TRBV7-8 and J usage is TRBJ2-1, with D perhaps assigned TRBD1 or TRBD2 (6 bases each). The germline gives CDR1 SGHVS, CDR2 FQNEAQ. Trimming removed 4 bases at V and 3 bases at J, with 13 bases between. The CDR3 has 15 residues. CDR3 in DNA: TGTGCCAGCAGCTCGGTAGGGGGAGGCTACAATGAGCAGTTCTTC. It is translated as CASSSVGGGYNEQFF.

This chain links TRBV6-5 with TRBJ1-1; D might be TRBD1 (6 bases). V gave up 6 bases and J gave up 11 bases, with 16 bases separating them. Germline CDR1 is MNHEY and CDR2 is SVGAGI. The CDR3 totals 12 residues. The CDR3 loop reads CASSEGGVGAFF. CDR3 in DNA: TGTGCCAGCAGCGAAGGGGGGGTTGGGGCTTTCTTT.

The rearrangement uses TRBV7-9 and TRBJ2-5; D remains ambiguous. Deletions cut 3 bases from V and 0 bases from J, with 8 bases between. Germline V lookup: CDR1 SEHNR, CDR2 FQNEAQ (reference sequence). The CDR3 contains 14 residues. The CDR3 region has the DNA TGTGCCAGCAGCTTTACGGCGTACCAAGAGACCCAGTACTTC. Translating gives CASSFTAYQETQYF.

Only one count was recorded for this clone. This chain links TRBV6-5 with TRBJ2-3; 9 bases fit TRBD1. The germline V gene has CDR1 MNHEY and CDR2 SVGAGI. V gave up 1 base and J gave up 5 bases; unmatched junction bases: 4. The length of the CDR3 is 15 residues. DNA for the CDR3: TGTGCCAGCAGTTACTACAGGGGGCAGGGAGATACGCAGTATTTT. Protein product: CASSYYRGQGDTQYF.

The J gene is TRBJ2-1, the V gene TRBV6-1; 11 nucleotides align to TRBD2. The CDR3 extends over 15 amino acids. V shed 2 bases and J 5 bases; nucleotides not matched to a gene: 2. CDR1 is MNHNS and CDR2 is SASEGT in the germline V gene. Written as DNA, the CDR3 is TGTGCCAGCAGTGAACAGACTAGCGGGAACAATGAGCAGTTCTTC. It encodes CASSEQTSGNNEQFF.

The rearrangement uses TRBV5-4 and TRBJ2-2; 7 bases match TRBD2. The germline gives CDR1 SGHNT, CDR2 YYREEE (reference sequence). The J segment lost 4 bases and the V segment lost 4 bases, leaving 10 bases of the junction unmatched. The CDR3 contains 16 residues. CDR3 coding DNA: TGTGCCAGCAGCCCCCGCGGGGGTTCGGGCACCGGGGAGCTGTTTTTT. Residues: CASSPRGGSGTGELFF.

The chain uses TRBV7-8 and TRBJ1-1, with D possibly being TRBD1 (5 bases). This CDR3 contains 13 residues. The V end was cut by 4 bases, the J end by 3 bases, with 9 bases between. Germline CDR1 SGHVS, CDR2 FQNEAQ. The CDR3 sequence is CASSSGAHTEAFF. Written as DNA, the CDR3 is TGTGCCAGCAGCTCCGGGGCGCACACTGAAGCTTTCTTT.

The chain combines TRBV29-1 with TRBJ2-3, with D possibly TRBD1 on 6 matching bases. Germline V lookup: CDR1 SQVTM, CDR2 ANQGSEA. V was clipped by 2 bases and J by 4 bases, with 10 bases between them. The CDR3 is made up of 13 amino acids. The CDR3, as DNA: TGCAGCGTTGAATTGGGGGCGGCAGATACGCAGTATTTT. The encoded protein is CSVELGAADTQYF.

V usage is TRBV4-1 and J usage is TRBJ2-5, with D unclear. V was trimmed by 1 base and J by 3 bases, leaving 9 bases between them. The CDR3 has 14 residues. From germline, CDR1 is MGHRA and CDR2 YSYEKL. CDR3 in amino acids: CASSQGGGKETQYF. Written as DNA, the CDR3 is TGCGCCAGCAGCCAAGGTGGTGGGAAAGAGACCCAGTACTTC.

The J gene is TRBJ2-5, the V gene TRBV7-3; no reliable D call. This CDR3 is built from 13 residues. The V and J ends lost 1 base and 5 bases respectively, with 8 bases between them. CDR1 SGHTA and CDR2 FQGTGA come from the germline V gene. CDR3 sequence: CASSLSYSETQYF. CDR3 coding DNA: TGTGCCAGCAGCTTAAGTTATTCGGAGACCCAGTACTTC. The variable domain in full, with the rest retrieved from reference TRBV7-3 and TRBJ2-5, is GAGVSQTPSNKVTEKGKYVELRCDPISGHTALYWYRQSLGQGPEFLIYFQGTGAADDSGLPNDRFFAVRPEGSVSTLKIQRTERGDSAVYLCASSLSYSETQYFGPGTRLLVL.

The chain employs TRBV5-6 and TRBJ1-6; tentatively, D is TRBD1 (5 bases). V shed 1 base and J shed 6 bases, with 11 bases lying between them. Germline assignment: CDR1 SGHDT and CDR2 YYEEEE. The CDR3 has 15 amino acids. The CDR3 protein is CASSLRGRPNSPLHF. In DNA form, the CDR3 reads TGTGCCAGCAGCTTGAGGGGCAGACCTAATTCACCCCTCCACTTT.

The chain has TRBV7-2 and TRBJ2-7, with a tentative D call TRBD1 (6 bases). Germline CDR1 SGHTA, CDR2 FQGNSA. V was shortened by 5 bases and J by 1 base, with 9 bases between the two germline ends. The CDR3 is 13 amino acids. CDR3 bases: TGTGCCAGCAGCCCAGGACAGTCCTACGAGCAGTACTTC. Its protein is CASSPGQSYEQYF.

The chain carries TRBV5-1 and TRBJ2-3, with D perhaps matching TRBD1 (6 bases). The germline V and J ends were trimmed by 5 bases and 2 bases, with 9 bases remaining between them. The CDR3 is 13 residues long. The germline gives CDR1 SGHRS, CDR2 YFSETQ. In DNA, the CDR3 is TGCGCCAGCAGGGCAGGGGTCACAGATACGCAGTATTTT. Amino acid sequence: CASRAGVTDTQYF.

The rearrangement uses TRBV4-1 and TRBJ2-7; D gene uncertain. The V end was cut by 4 bases, the J end by 0 bases, with 19 bases between. This CDR3 is built from 17 residues. The germline CDR1 and CDR2 sequences are MGHRA and YSYEKL. The CDR3 DNA sequence: TGCGCCAGCAGCCCGACCCTCCGGTGGGCGTCCTCCTACGAGCAGTACTTC. It translates to CASSPTLRWASSYEQYF.

The V and J genes are TRBV28 and TRBJ1-2, with D unclear. This CDR3 region has 13 residues. Looked up from germline, CDR1 is MDHEN and CDR2 is SYDVKM. V gave up 7 bases and J gave up 6 bases, with 15 bases separating them. The CDR3 DNA is TGTGCCAGCAAAATCGACGCCGAAAATGGCTACACCTTC. It is translated as CASKIDAENGYTF.